Listed here is a single TCR beta chain. Its antigen is still unknown. The data were taken from a study of T-cell memory formation after mild COVID-19. TCRdb fed the 5' RACE reads into MiXCR, producing one record per CDR3 protein. This repertoire shows 180,000 or so distinct CDR3 sequences, 9.5% to 13% found once; its top ten account for approximately 3.8%. Study-level results: There was a balanced CD4/CD8 profile in clones contracting day 15 to 85, and later expanders leaned CD4+. Some clones that responded turned up in pre-infection memory, which suggests that cross-reactive memory joined in.

The TCR originated in a man aged 18-30 years who had mild COVID-19 (a few samples of this study predate the infection). Cell type and time point are not known. Sequenced material: PBMCs or a T cell subset sorted from them (not recorded which).

This CDR3 reads CSAPGLALGTDTQYF. As DNA, the CDR3 is TGCAGTGCTCCGGGACTAGCACTTGGGACAGATACGCAGTATTTT. The rearrangement uses TRBV20-1 and TRBJ2-3, with 9 bases matching TRBD2. The V and J ends lost 5 bases and 3 bases, in that order; junction bases with no gene match: 9. CDR3 size: 15 residues. Germline CDR1 DFQATT, CDR2 SNEGSKA (reference sequence).